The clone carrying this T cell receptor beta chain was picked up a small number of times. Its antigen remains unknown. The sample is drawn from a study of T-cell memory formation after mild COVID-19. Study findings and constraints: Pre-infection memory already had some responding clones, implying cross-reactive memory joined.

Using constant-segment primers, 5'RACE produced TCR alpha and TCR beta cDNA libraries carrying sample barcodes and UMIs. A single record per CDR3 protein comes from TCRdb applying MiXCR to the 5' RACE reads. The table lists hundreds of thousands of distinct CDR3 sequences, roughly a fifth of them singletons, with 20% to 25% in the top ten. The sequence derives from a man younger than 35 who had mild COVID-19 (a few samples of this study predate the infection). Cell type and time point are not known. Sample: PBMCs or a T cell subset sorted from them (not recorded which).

CDR3 loop: CSVLDPPGAGGSDEQYF. CDR3 DNA sequence: TGCAGTGTTCTAGATCCCCCGGGCGCAGGGGGTTCCGACGAGCAGTACTTC. The chain has TRBV20-1 and TRBJ2-7; 7 bases line up with TRBD1. With 7 bases clipped from V and 5 bases from J, the junction kept 23 bases outside the gene matches. Germline V CDR1 and CDR2: DFQATT, SNEGSKA (reference sequence). The CDR3 spans 17 residues.